These 5 T cell receptor beta chains were all obtained from the same sample, sequenced in a study of blood T cell repertoires in COVID-19. TCRdb keeps only in-frame clones here, not all; method: immunoSEQ multiplex PCR. The repertoire holds over 10,000 clones, with 88% as singletons. Sequencing was performed on peripheral blood. These receptor sequences come from a human donor in a cohort sampled during active COVID-19.

This chain connects TRBV7-2 to TRBJ2-5; D call uncertain. Germline values: CDR1 SGHTA, CDR2 FQGNSA. V dropped 5 bases and J dropped 5 bases, with 18 bases sitting between them. The CDR3 consists of 15 residues. The CDR3 region has the DNA TGTGCCAGCAGCCCTACCCGGTTAAACCGGGAGACCCAGTACTTC. Its protein is CASSPTRLNRETQYF.

This clone was found once. This sequence joins TRBV19 and TRBJ2-2, with a weak D call TRBD1 (6 bases). The CDR3 is 14 amino acids. Trimming pared 8 bases from V and 4 bases from J, leaving 14 bases between. Germline V gives CDR1 LNHDA, CDR2 SQIVND (reference sequence). CDR3 nucleotide sequence: TGTGCCAGTCAGGACAGATCGGCCACCGGGGAGCTGTTTTTT. This codes for CASQDRSATGELFF.

The chain recombines TRBV29-1 with TRBJ2-5, with 7 bases identical to TRBD2. V lost 5 bases, J lost 6 bases, and 12 bases stayed unmatched. This CDR3 contains 14 residues. The V gene's germline CDR1 is SQVTM and CDR2 ANQGSEA. The CDR3 nucleotides read TGCAGCGTTTGGGGGGGACCAGGGTTGAAGACCCAGTACTTC. Translating gives CSVWGGPGLKTQYF.

This chain links TRBV6-5 with TRBJ1-1; 7 nucleotides line up with TRBD1. The CDR3 has 15 residues. Germline assignment: CDR1 MNHEY and CDR2 SVGAGI. J lost 1 base, V lost 11 bases, and 13 bases had no gene match. CDR3 sequence reads: CASKGAELKNTEAFF. CDR3 in DNA: TGTGCCTCCAAGGGGGCAGAGTTAAAGAACACTGAAGCTTTCTTT.

J is TRBJ2-7 and V is TRBV28; unclear D gene. This CDR3 has 12 amino acids. Germline loops: CDR1 MDHEN, CDR2 SYDVKM. V lost 3 bases and J 6 bases, leaving 9 bases between the germline ends. The DNA for the CDR3 is TGTGCCAGCAGTTTTTTTCCTATCGAGCAGTACTTC. It translates to CASSFFPIEQYF.